This T cell receptor (beta chain) was obtained from a study of T cell responses to AZD1222 COVID-19 vaccine. Study-wide results and limits: CD4 TCRs covered the whole spike, strongest at regions 160-218 and 743-854. Clonal diversity may have been underestimated in mostly white British donors. Among those given AZD1222, only six were seropositive at baseline.

This clone was seen a handful of times. What it binds is unknown. Trimming removed 5 bases from V and 2 bases from J; junction bases left unmatched: 4. The germline V gene encodes CDR1 SGHRS and CDR2 YFSETQ. The CDR3 length is 14 residues. Clones were sequenced by immunoSEQ multiplex PCR, and TCRdb holds only the in-frame ones, with some missing. Of 100,000 to 150,000 clones in the sample, roughly 82% were seen once. The V call is TRBV5-1, the J call TRBJ1-3; 7 nucleotides agree with TRBD1. Here the sequenced sample was peripheral blood, taken 28 days after the second AZD1222 dose. The sequence was obtained from an adult who received the AZD1222 COVID-19 vaccine. The CDR3 region is CASRNDRAGNTIYF. CDR3 bases: TGCGCCAGCAGGAACGACAGGGCTGGAAACACCATATATTTT. The full variable domain, rest sourced from reference TRBV5-1 and TRBJ1-3, is KAGVTQTPRYLIKTRGQQVTLSCSPISGHRSVSWYQQTPGQGLQFLFEYFSETQRNKGNFPGRFSGRQFSNSRSEMNVSTLELGDSALYLCASRNDRAGNTIYFGEGSWLTVV.